This is a list of T cell receptor beta chains from one sample in a study of identical twins. TCRdb analysed the 5' RACE reads with MiXCR anew, one entry per CDR3 protein. The top ten clones hold more than 0.25% of a sample with 1.5 million to 2 million distinct CDR3 sequences, about 32% of them seen once. Sequenced sample: cord blood. Source of these receptors: a newborn girl in good health. The CDR3 runs from the conserved cysteine through the conserved F or W. A D gene is named only where the DNA matches it firmly. Expanded clones are given a class, and other clones once, few, many or no size at all.

V: TRBV6-1; D: .; size: .; J: TRBJ2-1; CDR3: CASTSPIDEQFF; DNA: TGTGCCAGCACGAGTCCCATCGATGAGCAGTTCTTC
V: TRBV25-1; D: TRBD1; size: .; J: TRBJ1-1; CDR3: CASNRGLVNTEAFF; DNA: TGTGCCAGCAACAGGGGGTTGGTGAACACTGAAGCTTTCTTT
V: TRBV20-1; D: TRBD1; size: .; J: TRBJ1-2; CDR3: CSARDWTGYGYTF; DNA: TGCAGTGCTAGAGACTGGACAGGATATGGCTACACCTTC
V: TRBV29-1; D: TRBD2; size: .; J: TRBJ2-1; CDR3: CSVRNLAGGAERFF; DNA: TGCAGCGTTCGGAATCTAGCGGGGGGTGCTGAGCGGTTCTTC
V: TRBV5-1; D: .; size: .; J: TRBJ2-3; CDR3: CASSLRRGVADTQYF; DNA: TGCGCCAGCAGCTTGAGGAGGGGGGTCGCAGATACGCAGTATTTT
V: TRBV11-2; D: .; size: .; J: TRBJ1-2; CDR3: CASSLAPEVQYGYTF; DNA: TGTGCCAGCAGCTTAGCTCCCGAAGTACAGTATGGCTACACCTTC
V: TRBV29-1; D: .; size: many; J: TRBJ1-2; CDR3: CSGKREDYGYTF; DNA: TGCAGCGGAAAAAGGGAGGACTATGGCTACACCTTC
V: TRBV3-1; D: .; size: .; J: TRBJ2-5; CDR3: CASSQATGGQETQYF; DNA: TGTGCCAGCAGCCAAGCGACTGGGGGCCAAGAGACCCAGTACTTC
V: TRBV27; D: .; size: .; J: TRBJ1-2; CDR3: CASSGTGTPNYGYTF; DNA: TGTGCCAGCAGTGGGACGGGAACCCCTAACTATGGCTACACCTTC
V: TRBV19; D: TRBD2; size: few; J: TRBJ2-7; CDR3: CASSITGGSSYEQYF; DNA: TGTGCCAGTAGTATTACCGGGGGGAGCTCCTACGAGCAGTACTTC